This T cell receptor (beta chain) is from a study of blood T cell repertoires in COVID-19. For the study at large: Researchers got acute and convalescent COVID-19 samples from the United States, Italy and Spain. Sample material is recorded as cDNA or gDNA derived from T cells, B-cell-depleted T cells, or PBMCs.

Turning to this clone: The same CDR3 can be traced to other DNA sequences in this sample.

This CDR3 spans 14 amino acids. Germline V lookup: CDR1 MDHEN, CDR2 SYDVKM. Trimming took 6 bases from V and 1 from J, leaving 9 bases between them. Per the authors' pipeline: It was from reference gene primer amplification that nucleated cell counts were estimated. Data came from immunoSEQ multiplex PCR; TCRdb stores just in-frame clones and leaves some out. V and J calls and clone size are those listed in that table; D and trimming were worked out from the DNA. The top ten hold less than 7.5% of the sample, which has about 190,000 clones, around nine tenths seen once. The rearrangement joins TRBV28 to TRBJ2-2; D is perhaps TRBD1 (5 bases). The receptor was derived from a woman aged 40 to 50 who had recovered from COVID-19. The sequenced sample consisted of peripheral blood. Here the CDR3 reads CASRPGQNTGELFF. In nucleotides, the CDR3 is TGTGCCAGCAGACCCGGACAGAACACCGGGGAGCTGTTTTTT.